This T cell receptor beta chain was sequenced in a study of OX40 agonist ivuxolimab in advanced cancers. Study at large: Patients were roughly 83% male with ages roughly 20 to 85, mean roughly 64.

Method: immunoSEQ multiplex PCR; TCRdb's copy keeps in-frame clones and lacks some. The sample has around 86,000 clones, approximately 94% seen once. The length of the CDR3 is 14 residues. V shed 5 bases, J shed 6 bases, and the junction held 5 bases outside the gene matches. Germline loops: CDR1 SNHLY, CDR2 FYNNEI. The chain recombines TRBV2 with TRBJ1-1, with 11 positions matching TRBD1. The sequencing used CD4+ or CD8+ T cells sorted from blood, collected in a trial of the OX40 agonist ivuxolimab. The receptor comes from an adult with an advanced solid tumor such as melanoma, head and neck, liver or kidney cancer. The CDR3 region is CASSTGQGEAEAFF. CDR3 nucleotide sequence: TGTGCCAGCAGTACGGGACAGGGGGAGGCTGAAGCTTTCTTT.